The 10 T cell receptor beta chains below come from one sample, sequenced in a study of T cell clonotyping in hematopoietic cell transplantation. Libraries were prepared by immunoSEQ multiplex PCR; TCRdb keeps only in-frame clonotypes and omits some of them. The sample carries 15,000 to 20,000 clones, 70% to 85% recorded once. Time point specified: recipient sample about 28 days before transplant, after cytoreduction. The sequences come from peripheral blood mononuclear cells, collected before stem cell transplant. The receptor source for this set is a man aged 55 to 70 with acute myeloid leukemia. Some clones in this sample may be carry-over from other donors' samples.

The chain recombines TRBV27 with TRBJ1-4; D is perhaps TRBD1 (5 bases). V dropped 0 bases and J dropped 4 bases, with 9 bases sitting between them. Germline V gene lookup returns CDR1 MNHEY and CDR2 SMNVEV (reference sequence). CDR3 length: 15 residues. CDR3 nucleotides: TGTGCCAGCAGTTTATCCGAAAGGGGTAATGAAAAACTGTTTTTT. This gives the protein CASSLSERGNEKLFF.

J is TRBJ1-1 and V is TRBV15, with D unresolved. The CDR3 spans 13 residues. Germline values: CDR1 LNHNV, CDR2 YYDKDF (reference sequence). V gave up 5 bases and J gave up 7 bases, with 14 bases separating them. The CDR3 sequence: CATSPTGGLEAFF. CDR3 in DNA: TGTGCCACCAGCCCCACGGGAGGACTTGAAGCTTTCTTT. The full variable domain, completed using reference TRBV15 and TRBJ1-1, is DAMVIQNPRYQVTQFGKPVTLSCSQTLNHNVMYWYQQKSSQAPKLLFHYYDKDFNNEADTPDNFQSRRPNTSFCFLDIRSPGLGDTAMYLCATSPTGGLEAFFGQGTRLTVV.

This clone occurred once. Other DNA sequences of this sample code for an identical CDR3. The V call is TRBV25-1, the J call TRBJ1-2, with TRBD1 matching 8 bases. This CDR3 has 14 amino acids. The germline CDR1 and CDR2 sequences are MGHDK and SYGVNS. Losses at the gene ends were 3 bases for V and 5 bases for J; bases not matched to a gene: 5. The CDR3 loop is CASSEPGQAYGYTF. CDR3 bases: TGTGCCAGCAGTGAGCCGGGACAGGCTTATGGCTACACCTTC.

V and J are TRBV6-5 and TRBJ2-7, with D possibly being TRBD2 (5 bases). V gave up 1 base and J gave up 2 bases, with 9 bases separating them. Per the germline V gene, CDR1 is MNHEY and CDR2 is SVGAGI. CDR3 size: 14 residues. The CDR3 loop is CASSYLGDAYEQYF. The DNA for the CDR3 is TGTGCCAGCAGTTACTTGGGAGACGCCTACGAGCAGTACTTC.

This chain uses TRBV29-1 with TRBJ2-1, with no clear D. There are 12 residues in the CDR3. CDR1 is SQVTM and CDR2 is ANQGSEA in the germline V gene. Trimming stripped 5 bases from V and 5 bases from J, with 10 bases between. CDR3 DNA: TGCAGCGTTAAGACTTCTCACAATGAGCAGTTCTTC. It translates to CSVKTSHNEQFF.

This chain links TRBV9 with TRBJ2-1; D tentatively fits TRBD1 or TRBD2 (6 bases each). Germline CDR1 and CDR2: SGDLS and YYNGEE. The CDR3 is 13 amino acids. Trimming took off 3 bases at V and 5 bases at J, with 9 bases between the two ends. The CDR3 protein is CASSGRDNNEQFF. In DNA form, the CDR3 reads TGTGCCAGCAGCGGGCGGGACAACAATGAGCAGTTCTTC.

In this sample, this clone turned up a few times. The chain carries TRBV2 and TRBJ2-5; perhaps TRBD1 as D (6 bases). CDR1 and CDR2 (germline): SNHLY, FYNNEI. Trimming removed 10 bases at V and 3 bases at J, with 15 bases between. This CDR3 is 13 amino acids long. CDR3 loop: CATNDRTEETQYF. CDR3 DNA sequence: TGTGCCACCAACGACAGGACCGAAGAGACCCAGTACTTC.

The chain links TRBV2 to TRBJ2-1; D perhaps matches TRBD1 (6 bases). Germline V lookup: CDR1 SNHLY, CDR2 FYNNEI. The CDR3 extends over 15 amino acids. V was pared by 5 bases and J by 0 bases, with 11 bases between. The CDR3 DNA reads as TGTGCCAGCAGTTACGACAGGAACTCCTACAATGAGCAGTTCTTC. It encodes CASSYDRNSYNEQFF. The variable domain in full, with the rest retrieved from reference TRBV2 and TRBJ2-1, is EPEVTQTPSHQVTQMGQEVILRCVPISNHLYFYWYRQILGQKVEFLVSFYNNEISEKSEIFDDQFSVERPDGSNFTLKIRSTKLEDSAMYFCASSYDRNSYNEQFFGPGTRLTVL.

In nucleotides, the CDR3 is TGTGCCAGCAGTTACTCGACCCAGGGGGTGGAAAACATTCAGTACTTC. As protein: CASSYSTQGVENIQYF. The chain joins TRBV6-5 to TRBJ2-4; 7 nucleotides align to TRBD1. There are 16 residues in the CDR3. The V gene's germline CDR1 is MNHEY and CDR2 SVGAGI. V gave up 0 bases and J gave up 5 bases; unmatched junction bases: 7.

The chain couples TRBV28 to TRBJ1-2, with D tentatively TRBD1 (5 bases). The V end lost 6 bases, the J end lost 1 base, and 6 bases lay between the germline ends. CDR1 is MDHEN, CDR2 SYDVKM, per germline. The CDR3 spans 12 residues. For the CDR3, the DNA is TGTGCCAGCAGGGACAATAACTATGGCTACACCTTC. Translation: CASRDNNYGYTF.